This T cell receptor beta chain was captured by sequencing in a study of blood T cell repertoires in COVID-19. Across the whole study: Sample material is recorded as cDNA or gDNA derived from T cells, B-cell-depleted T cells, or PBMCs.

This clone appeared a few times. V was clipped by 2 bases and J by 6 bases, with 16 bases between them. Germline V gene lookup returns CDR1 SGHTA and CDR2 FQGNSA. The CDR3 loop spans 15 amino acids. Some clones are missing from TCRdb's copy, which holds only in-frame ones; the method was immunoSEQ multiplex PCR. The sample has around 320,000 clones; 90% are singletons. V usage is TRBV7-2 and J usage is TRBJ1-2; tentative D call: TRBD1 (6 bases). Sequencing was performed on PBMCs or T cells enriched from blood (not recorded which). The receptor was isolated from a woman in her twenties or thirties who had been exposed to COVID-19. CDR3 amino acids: CASSLQGQSNDGYTF. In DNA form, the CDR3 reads TGTGCCAGCAGCTTACAGGGGCAATCGAACGATGGCTACACCTTC.